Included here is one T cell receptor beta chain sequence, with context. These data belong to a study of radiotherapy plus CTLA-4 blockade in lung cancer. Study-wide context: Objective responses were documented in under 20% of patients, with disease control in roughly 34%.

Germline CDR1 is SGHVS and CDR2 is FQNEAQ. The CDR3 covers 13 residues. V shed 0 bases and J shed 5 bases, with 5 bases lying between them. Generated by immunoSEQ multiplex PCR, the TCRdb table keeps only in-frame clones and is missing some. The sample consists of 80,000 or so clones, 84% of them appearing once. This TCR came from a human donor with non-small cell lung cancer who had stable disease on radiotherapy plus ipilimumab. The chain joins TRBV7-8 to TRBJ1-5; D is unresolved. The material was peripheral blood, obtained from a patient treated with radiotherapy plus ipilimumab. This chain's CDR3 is CASSLAQDQPQHF. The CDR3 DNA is TGTGCCAGCAGCTTAGCACAAGATCAGCCCCAGCATTTT.